The 5 T cell receptor beta chains in this list originate from one sample, sequenced in a study of blood T cell repertoires in COVID-19. This table comes from immunoSEQ multiplex PCR, and its TCRdb copy is limited to in-frame clones, with some not included. Of approximately 220,000 clones in the sample, 80% to 85% were seen once. The sample was PBMCs or T cells enriched from blood (not recorded which). The receptors here all came from a woman in her forties who had recovered from COVID-19.

This chain joins TRBV19 and TRBJ1-4; D not resolved. Germline V lookup: CDR1 LNHDA, CDR2 SQIVND (reference sequence). The CDR3 contains 14 residues. Trimming removed 2 bases at V and 8 bases at J, with 12 bases between. CDR3 sequence (DNA): TGTGCCAGTAGTATACCGCAAGCGAGGGAAAAACTGTTTTTT. Its protein is CASSIPQAREKLFF.

In nucleotides, the CDR3 is TGTGCCAGCAGCTTGATGAGGACTTCTGGGGCCAACGTCCTGACTTTC. Residues: CASSLMRTSGANVLTF. The chain recombines TRBV7-9 with TRBJ2-6; perhaps TRBD2 as D (5 bases). Trimming stripped 3 bases from V and 1 base from J, with 10 bases between. The germline gives CDR1 SEHNR, CDR2 FQNEAQ (reference sequence). CDR3 length: 16 residues.

This sequence joins TRBV7-9 and TRBJ1-2, with TRBD1 matching over 12 bases. Germline V gene data show CDR1 as SEHNR and CDR2 as FQNEAQ (reference sequence). This CDR3 is built from 15 residues. Trimming at V came to 4 bases and at J to 7 bases, leaving 7 bases not matched to a gene. CDR3 nucleotide sequence: TGTGCCAGCAGCTCGTGGGACAGGGGGCTTGGTGGCTACACCTTC. Translated, it gives CASSSWDRGLGGYTF.

The rearrangement uses TRBV7-2 and TRBJ2-2; D is unresolved. Germline V gene sequence: CDR1 SGHTA, CDR2 FQGNSA. The V gene lost 5 bases and the J gene lost 3 bases, with 4 bases spanning the gap. This CDR3 is built from 12 residues. In DNA, the CDR3 is TGTGCCAGCAGCCCATACACCGGGGAGCTGTTTTTT. Encoded protein: CASSPYTGELFF.

This clone was observed at least ten times. This sequence joins TRBV7-2 and TRBJ2-7; D may be TRBD1 (5 bases). This CDR3 has 15 residues. The V end was cut by 1 base, the J end by 1 base, with 11 bases between. Germline V gene data show CDR1 as SGHTA and CDR2 as FQGNSA. The CDR3 DNA reads TGTGCCAGCAGCTTAGATCCGACAGCTTCCTACGAGCAGTACGTC. This translates into CASSLDPTASYEQYV.